This T cell receptor (beta chain) was profiled in a study of blood T cell repertoires in COVID-19. Authors' data handling: Using reference gene primer amplification, nucleated cell counts were estimated. Only in-frame clones appear in the TCRdb table, and some are missing; sequencing was by immunoSEQ multiplex PCR. V and J calls and clone size are given by that table; D and trimming were obtained from the DNA. The repertoire consists of around 97,000 clones, with roughly 90% occurring once and the leading ten covering about 4%. Germline CDR1 reads SGHRS; CDR2 reads YFSETQ. V was pared by 4 bases and J by 6 bases, with 13 bases between. The CDR3 extends over 13 amino acids.

The V gene is TRBV5-1, the J gene TRBJ1-2, with a weak D call TRBD1 (6 bases). This receptor was obtained from a woman aged 55-69 years with acute or convalescent COVID-19. Sequenced: peripheral blood. The CDR3 bases are TGCGCCAGCAGCCCCTTGGACAGAGATGGCTACACCTTC. It codes for CASSPLDRDGYTF.